Following are 20 T cell receptor beta chains from one sample sequenced in a study of T cell changes during pregnancy in multiple sclerosis (dated by TCRdb to 2018 to 2020). Receptor amplification or capture employed the immunoSEQ multiplex PCR assay. Held by TCRdb, this immuneACCESS table contains in-frame sequences only and omits some clones. Under half of the omission traces to an unresolved V gene where checked; the cause of the rest is unknown. This sample gives around 86,000 clones in total; 85% to 95% of them show up just once. The top ten clones comprise approximately 1% of the sample. This specimen was peripheral blood, taken in the first trimester of pregnancy. These receptors were collected from a female donor with multiple sclerosis, enrolled in a pregnancy study.

The chain couples TRBV7-6 to TRBJ1-1; TRBD1 is a possible D gene (6 bases). V was clipped by 1 base and J by 7 bases, with 10 bases between them. Germline V gene lookup returns CDR1 SGHVS and CDR2 FNYEAQ. The CDR3 covers 13 residues. The CDR3 is CASSLVVTGEAFF. The DNA for the CDR3 is TGTGCCAGCAGCTTAGTAGTGACAGGTGAAGCTTTCTTT.

The V gene is TRBV29-1, the J gene TRBJ1-5; D remains ambiguous. The CDR3 contains 13 residues. Trimming left V 4 bases short and J 3 bases short, with 10 bases between. Per the germline V gene, CDR1 is SQVTM and CDR2 is ANQGSEA. The CDR3 region is CSVGISSNQPQHF. The CDR3 nucleotides are TGCAGCGTTGGAATCAGTTCCAATCAGCCCCAGCATTTT. Using reference TRBV29-1 and TRBJ1-5 for the parts outside the CDR3, the full variable domain is SAVISQKPSRDICQRGTSLTIQCQVDSQVTMMFWYRQQPGQSLTLIATANQGSEATYESGFVIDKFPISRPNLTFSTLTVSNMSPEDSSIYLCSVGISSNQPQHFGDGTRLSIL.

This chain links TRBV5-8 with TRBJ1-2, with 7 bases aligning to TRBD1. CDR3 length: 17 amino acids. V shed 4 bases, J shed 0 bases, and the junction held 12 bases outside the gene matches. Germline loops: CDR1 SGHTS, CDR2 YDEGEE. The chain's CDR3 is CASSGRDRHFTNYGYTF. CDR3 DNA sequence: TGTGCCAGCAGCGGCCGGGACAGACACTTTACTAACTATGGCTACACCTTC.

The DNA of the CDR3 is TGCGCCAGCAGCCCCGGAATAGCGGGCACAGATACGCAGTATTTT. Its protein is CASSPGIAGTDTQYF. The rearrangement uses TRBV10-1 and TRBJ2-3; the D gene is possibly TRBD2 (6 bases). The CDR3 is made up of 15 amino acids. Deletions cut 6 bases from V and 1 base from J, with 14 bases between. Germline assignment: CDR1 WNHNN and CDR2 SYGVQD (reference sequence).

This clone was seen just once. As DNA, the CDR3 is TGTGCCAGCAGCAGGGGATTCATGAACACTGAAGCTTTCTTT. This gives the protein CASSRGFMNTEAFF. V usage is TRBV7-9 and J usage is TRBJ1-1; D is possibly TRBD1 (5 bases). This CDR3 region has 14 residues. The germline V gene has CDR1 SEHNR and CDR2 FQNEAQ (reference sequence). V lost 5 bases to trimming and J lost 0 bases, with 10 bases between them. The variable domain in full, completed from reference TRBV7-9 and TRBJ1-1, reads DTGVSQNPRHKITKRGQNVTFRCDPISEHNRLYWYRQTLGQGPEFLTYFQNEAQLEKSRLLSDRFSAERPKGSFSTLEIQRTEQGDSAMYLCASSRGFMNTEAFFGQGTRLTVV.

The DNA of the CDR3 is TGTGCCAGCGCGGGACAGGGGATCTATGAGCAGTTCTTC. It specifies CASAGQGIYEQFF. This chain uses TRBV2 with TRBJ2-1, with 10 bases identical to TRBD1. Unmatched junction bases numbered 6, after V lost 8 bases and J lost 8 bases. Germline V lookup: CDR1 SNHLY, CDR2 FYNNEI. The CDR3 has 13 residues.

This chain connects TRBV19 to TRBJ1-3, with 7 nucleotides matching TRBD1. With V trimmed by 3 bases and J by 3 bases, 5 bases remained unmatched. Germline CDR1 is LNHDA and CDR2 is SQIVND (reference sequence). CDR3 length: 15 amino acids. Here the CDR3 reads CASSIGTAHGNTIYF. CDR3 coding DNA: TGTGCCAGTAGTATTGGGACAGCTCATGGAAACACCATATATTTT.

The V gene is TRBV2, the J gene TRBJ2-5; 7 nucleotides line up with TRBD2. V was pared by 6 bases and J by 5 bases, with 12 bases of the junction left unmatched. There are 15 residues in the CDR3. CDR1 and CDR2 from the germline V gene are SNHLY and FYNNEI. The CDR3 reads CASRGGNVPLETQYF. The CDR3 bases are TGTGCCAGCAGGGGGGGGAATGTCCCTCTGGAGACCCAGTACTTC.

V is TRBV9 and J is TRBJ2-1; 7 nucleotides align to TRBD2. CDR3 length equals 15 residues. The germline CDR1 and CDR2 sequences are SGDLS and YYNGEE. After removal of 0 bases from V and 7 bases from J, the junction contained 7 bases not matched to a gene. CDR3 sequence reads: CASSVVGRGRNEQFF. CDR3 bases: TGTGCCAGCAGCGTAGTAGGGAGGGGAAGGAATGAGCAGTTCTTC.

V is TRBV15 and J is TRBJ1-2; D remains unclear. This CDR3 contains 14 residues. Germline V gives CDR1 LNHNV, CDR2 YYDKDF (reference sequence). Trimming shortened V by 3 bases and J by 1 base, and 9 bases separated the two germline ends. CDR3 amino acids: CATSSRTFNYGYTF. CDR3 bases: TGTGCCACCAGCAGCCGAACATTTAACTATGGCTACACCTTC. Complete variable domain (other parts from reference TRBV15 and TRBJ1-2): DAMVIQNPRYQVTQFGKPVTLSCSQTLNHNVMYWYQQKSSQAPKLLFHYYDKDFNNEADTPDNFQSRRPNTSFCFLDIRSPGLGDTAMYLCATSSRTFNYGYTFGSGTRLTVV.

The chain carries TRBV5-1 and TRBJ1-2, with 10 bases identical to TRBD1. Unmatched junction bases numbered 7, after V lost 1 base and J lost 10 bases. Germline CDR1 is SGHRS and CDR2 is YFSETQ. This CDR3 region has 14 residues. In DNA form, the CDR3 reads TGCGCCAGCAGCTTGACGACAGGGGGCGACGTCTACACCTTC. Translation: CASSLTTGGDVYTF. Full variable domain (missing parts from reference TRBV5-1 and TRBJ1-2): KAGVTQTPRYLIKTRGQQVTLSCSPISGHRSVSWYQQTPGQGLQFLFEYFSETQRNKGNFPGRFSGRQFSNSRSEMNVSTLELGDSALYLCASSLTTGGDVYTFGSGTRLTVV.

J is TRBJ2-5 and V is TRBV7-2; 10 bases align to TRBD1. Germline CDR1 and CDR2: SGHTA and FQGNSA. The ends lost 1 base at V and 4 bases at J; junction bases unmatched: 15. The CDR3 runs to 19 residues. The CDR3 sequence is CASSLEPLGQGGRVETQYF. CDR3 coding DNA: TGTGCCAGCAGCTTAGAACCCCTCGGACAGGGGGGGAGGGTAGAGACCCAGTACTTC.

V gene TRBV27 combines with J gene TRBJ2-7, with D possibly being TRBD1 (5 bases). Germline loops: CDR1 MNHEY, CDR2 SMNVEV (reference sequence). V was shortened by 4 bases and J by 7 bases, with 5 bases between the two germline ends. This CDR3 is 10 amino acids long. CDR3 protein: CASSSGEQYF. Written as DNA, the CDR3 is TGTGCCAGCAGTTCAGGGGAGCAGTACTTC.

This chain links TRBV21-1 with TRBJ2-7; the table's D gene call, TRBD1, was not cross checked with the DNA. TRBV21-1 is a listed pseudogene. This CDR3 comprises 19 residues. In nucleotides, the CDR3 is TGTGCCAGCAGCAAAGGGGAGAAAGGGGACAGGGGACTGGGCTACGAGCAGTACTTC. Translating gives CASSKGEKGDRGLGYEQYF.

The genes are TRBV7-8 and TRBJ1-1, with a weak D call TRBD1 (5 bases). There are 14 residues in the CDR3. The germline V and J ends were trimmed by 0 bases and 2 bases, with 7 bases remaining between them. Germline V gene data show CDR1 as SGHVS and CDR2 as FQNEAQ. CDR3 region: CASSLAGGNTEAFF. In nucleotides, the CDR3 is TGTGCCAGCAGCTTAGCGGGGGGAAACACTGAAGCTTTCTTT.

This chain joins TRBV19 and TRBJ2-2; TRBD1 aligns across 7 bases. The junction had 6 bases not matched to a gene; V was cut back by 4 bases and J by 4 bases. The CDR3 has 15 amino acids. CDR1 LNHDA and CDR2 SQIVND come from the germline V gene (reference sequence). The CDR3 DNA follows: TGTGCCAGTAGTACCCAGACAGGGACCACCGGGGAGCTGTTTTTT. This sequence encodes CASSTQTGTTGELFF.

In its sample, this clone was seen once. The chain has TRBV19 and TRBJ1-6, with 8 positions matching TRBD1. CDR3 length: 15 residues. Germline trimming cut 9 bases from V and 7 bases from J; bases unmatched to any gene: 11. Germline assignment: CDR1 LNHDA and CDR2 SQIVND (reference sequence). CDR3 sequence: CASKGVDRGNSPLHF. The CDR3 region has the DNA TGTGCCAGCAAGGGAGTAGACAGGGGAAATTCACCCCTCCACTTT.

The DNA for the CDR3 is TGCGCCAGCAGTCAATCACAAGAATCACCCCTCCACTTT. Translated, it gives CASSQSQESPLHF. The chain is built from TRBV23-1 and TRBJ1-6; D gene ambiguous. TRBV23-1 has ORF status, its function being uncertain. The CDR3 is made up of 13 amino acids. Trimming shortened V by 0 bases and J by 10 bases, and 7 bases separated the two germline ends.

V and J are TRBV7-9 and TRBJ2-3; perhaps TRBD2 as D (5 bases). Germline-derived CDR1 and CDR2 are SEHNR and FQNEAQ (reference sequence). The CDR3 contains 15 residues. The ends were cut back, 5 bases at V and 3 bases at J, with 15 bases in the middle. The CDR3 DNA sequence: TGTGCCAGCAGCCGCTCAGTTGGAGGTACAGATACGCAGTATTTT. Translated: CASSRSVGGTDTQYF.

The chain carries TRBV5-1 and TRBJ1-1; weak D call: TRBD1 (5 bases). The CDR3 sequence is 14 residues long. V dropped 0 bases and J dropped 1 base, with 7 bases sitting between them. Germline CDR1 and CDR2: SGHRS and YFSETQ. The CDR3, as DNA: TGCGCCAGCAGCTTGGGACAGCGGAACACTGAAGCTTTCTTT. As protein: CASSLGQRNTEAFF.